This T cell receptor (beta chain) originates from a study of human T cells and chemical hapten exposure. Documented time point: patch test 2, 6 weeks after DPC sensitization. Treatment defined: therapeutic diphenylcyclopropenone sensitization with weekly scalp DPC. TCRdb redid the calling of the RACE reads with MiXCR, one entry per CDR3 protein. Of 75,000 to 90,000 distinct CDR3 sequences listed, under 11% are singletons. This clonotype was recorded a few times. Its target is unknown. Points from the study as a whole: High-frequency TCRs, those above 1 in 1000, stayed the same after DPC sensitization.

The CDR3 totals 14 residues. V lost 3 bases and J 4 bases, leaving 10 bases between the germline ends. Germline-derived CDR1 and CDR2 are SGDLS and YYNGEE. The V gene is TRBV9, the J gene TRBJ1-4; perhaps TRBD1 as D (5 bases). This material consisted of whole blood, taken in connection with sensitization to the hapten diphenylcyclopropenone (DPC). The sequence came from a woman aged 45-65 years with alopecia areata. Some clones in this sample may be carry-over from other donors' samples. The CDR3 loop is CASSETVINEKLFF. CDR3 in DNA: TGTGCCAGCAGCGAGACAGTGATTAATGAAAAACTGTTTTTT.